This T cell receptor (beta chain) was sequenced during a study of immune evolution from preneoplasia to lung adenocarcinoma. Two lung cancer pathologists independently confirmed each histologic diagnosis. After pathologic assessment, macro-dissection selected premalignant or tumor cells for extraction. The germline gives CDR1 SGHRS, CDR2 YFSETQ. The CDR3 sequence is 15 residues long. V was pared by 1 base and J by 3 bases, with 14 bases between. Notes on this clone: The antigen is undetermined.

Here immunoSEQ multiplex PCR was the method, and the copy in TCRdb shows in-frame clones only, minus some. The data hold 9,500 to 15,000 clones, with more than 70% observed a single time. Overall study findings and caveats: Clonality was highest in normal lung, lower in later-stage lesions apparently. From normal lung to invasive adenocarcinoma, top clone frequencies appeared to decrease.

The clonotype comes from a person aged 50-70 years with lung adenocarcinoma. The chain employs TRBV5-1 and TRBJ2-7; D might be TRBD2 (5 bases). The specimen was FFPE tissue from an adenomatous hyperplasia lung lesion. Subset reported: atypical adenomatous hyperplasia (AAH), lung preneoplasia. The CDR3 nucleotides read TGCGCCAGCAGCTTGTACGGGGTAAAGGACTACGAGCAGTACTTC. Its translation is CASSLYGVKDYEQYF.